These T cell receptor beta chains were read from a single sample in a study of T cell repertoires in cytomegalovirus infection. MiXCR was run by TCRdb on the reads, yielding one entry per CDR3 protein. Counted here are some 220,000 distinct CDR3 sequences, 6.5% occurring once; the ten biggest clones make up less than 7.5%. The specimen sequenced was PBMCs. Receptor source: a human donor in good health (CMV status not recorded). Some clones in this sample may be carry-over from other donors' samples. Both conserved end residues are part of each CDR3. A D gene is named only where the DNA matches it firmly. Size is stated for part of the rows, as once, few or many counts, or as a class when the clone is expanded.

v_gene: TRBV7-9; d_gene: TRBD2; abundance: many; j_gene: TRBJ2-3; CDR3nt: TGTGCCAGCAGCCCCGGACTAGCGGACACAGATACGCAGTATTTT; CDR3aa: CASSPGLADTDTQYF
v_gene: TRBV7-2; d_gene: TRBD1; abundance: many; j_gene: TRBJ2-7; CDR3nt: TGTGCCAGCAGCTCCCCGGTGGACAGGGAGCAGTACTTC; CDR3aa: CASSSPVDREQYF
v_gene: TRBV6-9; d_gene: .; abundance: .; j_gene: TRBJ2-7; CDR3nt: TGTGCCAGCAGTTGGCAGCGGCACTCGGGACAAGGTGGAAGCTCCTACGAGCAGTACTTC; CDR3aa: CASSWQRHSGQGGSSYEQYF
v_gene: TRBV7-9; d_gene: .; abundance: .; j_gene: TRBJ1-1; CDR3nt: TGTGCCAGCAGCCCAGGGTATATGAACACTGAAGCTTTCTTT; CDR3aa: CASSPGYMNTEAFF
v_gene: TRBV7-9; d_gene: .; abundance: many; j_gene: TRBJ1-2; CDR3nt: TGTGCCAGCAGCTTAAGGGGCGGACAGTCTAACTATGGCTACACCTTC; CDR3aa: CASSLRGGQSNYGYTF
v_gene: TRBV7-7; d_gene: .; abundance: .; j_gene: TRBJ2-5; CDR3nt: TGTGCTAGCAGCTTCCGGGCAGGGGCCCAAGAGACCCAGTACTTC; CDR3aa: CASSFRAGAQETQYF
v_gene: TRBV7-2; d_gene: .; abundance: many; j_gene: TRBJ2-3; CDR3nt: TGTGCCAGCAGCTTCGGTGAGCGCCCCACAGATACGCAGTATTTT; CDR3aa: CASSFGERPTDTQYF
v_gene: TRBV7-2; d_gene: .; abundance: many; j_gene: TRBJ1-5; CDR3nt: TGTGCCAGCAGTCCCCCGGATCAGCCCCAGCATTTT; CDR3aa: CASSPPDQPQHF
v_gene: TRBV4-3; d_gene: .; abundance: many; j_gene: TRBJ2-5; CDR3nt: TGCGCCAGCAGCCAAGCCCCCAGGGAGACCCAGTACTTC; CDR3aa: CASSQAPRETQYF
v_gene: TRBV7-2; d_gene: TRBD1; abundance: many; j_gene: TRBJ2-7; CDR3nt: TGTGCCAGCAGCTTAAGAGGGACAGGGTCCTACGAGCAGTACTTC; CDR3aa: CASSLRGTGSYEQYF
v_gene: TRBV18; d_gene: .; abundance: few; j_gene: TRBJ1-4; CDR3nt: TGTGCCAGCTCACCAACCTTGCCGGAGGCAACTAATGAAAAACTGTTTTTT; CDR3aa: CASSPTLPEATNEKLFF
v_gene: TRBV11-2; d_gene: .; abundance: many; j_gene: TRBJ1-6; CDR3nt: TGTGCCAGCAGCCCCCGGACAGACGTCTCACCCCTCCACTTT; CDR3aa: CASSPRTDVSPLHF
v_gene: TRBV7-2; d_gene: .; abundance: many; j_gene: TRBJ2-1; CDR3nt: TGTGCCAGCAGCTTAGCGCTTGGTAGTTTCAATGAGCAGTTCTTC; CDR3aa: CASSLALGSFNEQFF
v_gene: TRBV7-2; d_gene: .; abundance: many; j_gene: TRBJ1-5; CDR3nt: TGTGCCAGCAGCCCAACGGGGATGGGACAGCCCCAGCATTTT; CDR3aa: CASSPTGMGQPQHF
v_gene: TRBV5-1; d_gene: TRBD2; abundance: few; j_gene: TRBJ2-3; CDR3nt: TGCGCCAGCAGGCCCGGGACTAGCGGCGATACGCAGTATTTT; CDR3aa: CASRPGTSGDTQYF
v_gene: TRBV4-3; d_gene: .; abundance: many; j_gene: TRBJ1-1; CDR3nt: TGCGCCAGCAGCCTTACATTAGGCACTGAAGCTTTCTTT; CDR3aa: CASSLTLGTEAFF
v_gene: TRBV7-2; d_gene: .; abundance: many; j_gene: TRBJ1-6; CDR3nt: TGTGCCAGCAGCTTAAGGCGGGGTTCACCCCTCCACTTT; CDR3aa: CASSLRRGSPLHF
v_gene: TRBV19; d_gene: .; abundance: .; j_gene: TRBJ2-7; CDR3nt: TGTGCCAGTAGGAGGGGGGTGTCCTACGAGCAGTACTTC; CDR3aa: CASRRGVSYEQYF
v_gene: TRBV6-6; d_gene: .; abundance: .; j_gene: TRBJ2-7; CDR3nt: TGTGCCAGCAGTTACAATTACTACGAGCAGTACTTC; CDR3aa: CASSYNYYEQYF
v_gene: TRBV5-6; d_gene: .; abundance: many; j_gene: TRBJ2-7; CDR3nt: TGTGCCAGCAGCTTGGGCAGGCAAGGGGGCTACGAGCAGTACTTC; CDR3aa: CASSLGRQGGYEQYF
v_gene: TRBV6-2/TRBV6-3; d_gene: TRBD2; abundance: few; j_gene: TRBJ2-7; CDR3nt: TGTGCCAGCAGTGGAGCGGGGCCCTACGAGCAGTACTTC; CDR3aa: CASSGAGPYEQYF
v_gene: TRBV5-1; d_gene: TRBD1; abundance: few; j_gene: TRBJ1-1; CDR3nt: TGCGCCAGCAGCTGGGCTGGACAGGGGGTTACTGAAGCTTTCTTT; CDR3aa: CASSWAGQGVTEAFF
v_gene: TRBV7-2; d_gene: TRBD1; abundance: many; j_gene: TRBJ2-2; CDR3nt: TGTGCCAGCAGCTTAACCGGGACAGGGAACACCGGGGAGCTGTTTTTT; CDR3aa: CASSLTGTGNTGELFF
v_gene: TRBV7-2; d_gene: .; abundance: .; j_gene: TRBJ1-1; CDR3nt: TGTACCAGCAGCTACGACGGTATGAACACTGAAGCTTTCTTT; CDR3aa: CTSSYDGMNTEAFF
v_gene: TRBV20-1; d_gene: TRBD2; abundance: many; j_gene: TRBJ2-1; CDR3nt: TGCAGTGCTAGAGACCAGCGGGGACGAATATCCTACAATGAGCAGTTCTTC; CDR3aa: CSARDQRGRISYNEQFF
v_gene: TRBV7-9; d_gene: .; abundance: many; j_gene: TRBJ1-1; CDR3nt: TGTGCCAGCAGCCCAGACTTTAAATTGAACACTGAAGCTTTCTTT; CDR3aa: CASSPDFKLNTEAFF
v_gene: TRBV19; d_gene: .; abundance: many; j_gene: TRBJ2-1; CDR3nt: TGTGCCAGTAGTAAGGGAATAATCCCGTTCTTC; CDR3aa: CASSKGIIPFF
v_gene: TRBV29-1; d_gene: .; abundance: many; j_gene: TRBJ1-2; CDR3nt: TGCAGCGTTGACGCCCAGGCCTATGGCTACACCTTC; CDR3aa: CSVDAQAYGYTF
v_gene: TRBV4-1; d_gene: .; abundance: many; j_gene: TRBJ2-3; CDR3nt: TGCGCCAGCAGCCAAGCTGCGCGTTCCACAGATACGCAGTATTTT; CDR3aa: CASSQAARSTDTQYF
v_gene: TRBV20-1; d_gene: TRBD1; abundance: many; j_gene: TRBJ1-1; CDR3nt: TGCAGTGCTGGACAGGGGAGGGGGATGAACACTGAAGCTTTCTTT; CDR3aa: CSAGQGRGMNTEAFF
v_gene: TRBV29-1; d_gene: TRBD2; abundance: many; j_gene: TRBJ2-1; CDR3nt: TGCAGCGTTCTGTCAAAGGGGCTAGCGGGGGGGAATGAGCAGTTCTTC; CDR3aa: CSVLSKGLAGGNEQFF
v_gene: TRBV20-1; d_gene: .; abundance: few; j_gene: TRBJ2-5; CDR3nt: TGCAGCCCTAAGGACAGTTTACAAGAGACCCAGTACTTC; CDR3aa: CSPKDSLQETQYF
v_gene: TRBV29-1; d_gene: TRBD1; abundance: many; j_gene: TRBJ2-7; CDR3nt: TGCAGCGTTGAACGTACGGGACAGCCCTACGAGCAGTACTTC; CDR3aa: CSVERTGQPYEQYF
v_gene: TRBV7-2; d_gene: .; abundance: many; j_gene: TRBJ1-2; CDR3nt: TGTGCCAGCAGCTTAGCGCGAGGTGACTATGGCTACACCTTC; CDR3aa: CASSLARGDYGYTF
v_gene: TRBV29-1; d_gene: .; abundance: .; j_gene: TRBJ2-1; CDR3nt: TGCAGCGTGGGACGGAACAATGAGCAGTTCTTC; CDR3aa: CSVGRNNEQFF
v_gene: TRBV19; d_gene: .; abundance: many; j_gene: TRBJ2-2; CDR3nt: TGTGCCAGGCTACCCGGACAACCATCCACCGGGGAGCTGTTTTTT; CDR3aa: CARLPGQPSTGELFF
v_gene: TRBV20-1; d_gene: .; abundance: many; j_gene: TRBJ1-3; CDR3nt: TGCAGTGCTAGAGCTCGGGGTCTGTCCTCTGGAAACACCATATATTTT; CDR3aa: CSARARGLSSGNTIYF
v_gene: TRBV29-1; d_gene: .; abundance: few; j_gene: TRBJ1-2; CDR3nt: TGCAGCGTTGAAGGACGGTTAGCTAACTATGGCTACACCTTC; CDR3aa: CSVEGRLANYGYTF
v_gene: TRBV7-8; d_gene: TRBD1; abundance: many; j_gene: TRBJ1-4; CDR3nt: TGTGCCAGCAGGCCCAGAGCGATGACAGGGGTTAATGAAAAACTGTTTTTT; CDR3aa: CASRPRAMTGVNEKLFF
v_gene: TRBV20-1; d_gene: TRBD2; abundance: many; j_gene: TRBJ2-5; CDR3nt: TGCAGTGCTCCGGGGACTAGCGAGACCCAGTACTTC; CDR3aa: CSAPGTSETQYF
v_gene: TRBV28; d_gene: .; abundance: .; j_gene: TRBJ1-2; CDR3nt: TGTGCCAGCAGTTTATCATCTGGTCATGGCTACACCTTC; CDR3aa: CASSLSSGHGYTF
v_gene: TRBV12-3/TRBV12-4; d_gene: .; abundance: many; j_gene: TRBJ1-5; CDR3nt: TGTGCCAGCAGTTTTTGGGGAGGCGGGAATAGCAATCAGCCCCAGCATTTT; CDR3aa: CASSFWGGGNSNQPQHF
v_gene: TRBV7-2; d_gene: TRBD1; abundance: many; j_gene: TRBJ2-1; CDR3nt: TGTGCCAGCAGCTTGACAGGGGGTCATGAGCAGTTCTTC; CDR3aa: CASSLTGGHEQFF
v_gene: TRBV7-6; d_gene: .; abundance: many; j_gene: TRBJ1-4; CDR3nt: TGTGCCAGCAGCTTAGGAAACAGGGCCGGTGAAAAACTGTTTTTT; CDR3aa: CASSLGNRAGEKLFF
v_gene: TRBV29-1; d_gene: .; abundance: many; j_gene: TRBJ2-5; CDR3nt: TGCAGCGTTGAGCCCGGAGAGACCCAGTACTTC; CDR3aa: CSVEPGETQYF
v_gene: TRBV4-2; d_gene: .; abundance: many; j_gene: TRBJ1-1; CDR3nt: TGTGCCAGCAGCCACCATTTCACAGGGATAACTGAAGCTTTCTTT; CDR3aa: CASSHHFTGITEAFF
v_gene: TRBV7-7; d_gene: .; abundance: many; j_gene: TRBJ2-3; CDR3nt: TGTGCCAGCAGCTTAAGGGACGACGGCACTACGCAGTATTTT; CDR3aa: CASSLRDDGTTQYF